This TCR beta chain appears in the sequencing data of a study of blood T cell repertoires in COVID-19. Overall study: COVID-19 samples from acute and convalescent phases originated in the United States, Italy and Spain. From T cells, B-cell-depleted T cells, or PBMCs came the material, which was cDNA or gDNA.

Under the authors' procedure: Nucleated cell number was recorded as an estimate derived from reference gene primer amplification. Sequencing was performed with immunoSEQ multiplex PCR; in TCRdb, only in-frame clones are kept and a portion is missing. The D gene and trimming were derived from the DNA, and the V and J assignments and clone size from that table. Among hundreds of thousands of clones listed, about 90% were seen once. CDR1 is SGDLS and CDR2 is YYNGEE in the germline V gene. The ends were cut back, 3 bases at V and 2 bases at J, with 11 bases in the middle. This CDR3 spans 14 amino acids. The receptor comes from a woman between 18 and 29 years old who had recovered from COVID-19. The V call is TRBV9, the J call TRBJ1-2; possibly TRBD1 for D (5 bases). Sequenced material: peripheral blood. In DNA, the CDR3 is TGTGCCAGCAGCGCATGGACACGGAACTATGGCTACACCTTC. Translation: CASSAWTRNYGYTF.